Listed below are T cell receptor beta chains from one sample, sequenced in a study of graft-versus-host responses after intestinal transplantation. The protocol was immunoSEQ multiplex PCR, while the TCRdb copy is restricted to in-frame clones and leaves out a portion. The table has some 45,000 clones, about 91% seen once; the top ten hold approximately 4%. Sequenced here: PBMCs, sampled 524 days after transplant. These receptors were obtained from a human patient who received an intestinal transplant, so some T cells may come from the graft donor. Each CDR3 is given with its conserved first and last residue. D genes are given only for firm matches. Clone size, where shown, is once, few, many, or a class for clones that have expanded.

-	TRBJ1-2	TRBV9	-	TGTGCCAGCAGCGTCGGCGGCTCCTATGGCTACACCTTC	CASSVGGSYGYTF
-	TRBJ2-2	TRBV27	-	TGTGCCAGCAGCACCGGGACAACCACCGGGGAGCTGTTTTTT	CASSTGTTTGELFF
few	TRBJ2-2	TRBV5-1	-	TGCGCCAGCAGCTTGGACGGGGGGAACACCGGGGAGCTGTTTTTT	CASSLDGGNTGELFF
-	TRBJ2-7	TRBV5-1	TRBD1	TGCGCCAGCAGCGTAGGGGTGACAGGGGGCTACGAGCAGTACTTC	CASSVGVTGGYEQYF
-	TRBJ2-7	TRBV2	-	TGTGCCAGCGGAGAGTTACGCTACGAGCAGTACTTC	CASGELRYEQYF
-	TRBJ2-1	TRBV7-9	TRBD2	TGTGCCAGCAGCATCGGACTAGAGCCCTCTACTTTAGACAATGAGCAGTTCTTC	CASSIGLEPSTLDNEQFF
-	TRBJ2-5	TRBV7-2	-	TGTGCCAGCAGCCTCCTGTCCTACGGGGCCCAGTACTTC	CASSLLSYGAQYF
-	TRBJ2-5	TRBV19	TRBD2	TGTGCCAGTAGTATAGGGCTAGCGGGAGGAGAGACCCAGTACTTC	CASSIGLAGGETQYF
-	TRBJ2-1	TRBV28	TRBD2	TGTGCCAGCAGTTCCCCACGACTAGCGGTATTGATCTTC	CASSSPRLAVLIF
-	TRBJ2-7	TRBV18	TRBD1	TGTGCCAGCTCGATCCGACAGGGGTCCTACGAGCAGTACTTC	CASSIRQGSYEQYF
-	TRBJ2-3	TRBV6-1	TRBD2	TGTGCCAGCAGTGCCTCGGGACTAGCGGGAGGCCCAGATACGCAGTATTTT	CASSASGLAGGPDTQYF
-	TRBJ1-4	TRBV21-1	-	TGTGCCAGCAGCAAAGTAACAGGAGGCTCCTATGAAAAACTGTTTTTT	CASSKVTGGSYEKLFF
-	TRBJ2-7	TRBV28	-	TGTGCCAGCGCGGGCATAGGTCCCTACGAGCAGTACTTC	CASAGIGPYEQYF
-	TRBJ1-1	TRBV5-1	-	TGCGCCAGCAGCTCGACAGGTCGGAACACTGAAGCTTTCTTT	CASSSTGRNTEAFF
-	TRBJ2-2	TRBV28	-	TGTGCCAGCAGTTTAGATAGCCAGATGAACACCGGGGAGCTGTTTTTT	CASSLDSQMNTGELFF
-	TRBJ2-5	TRBV6-1	-	TGTGCCAGCAGTGCTACAGGGATATGGCAAGAGACCCAGTACTTC	CASSATGIWQETQYF
-	TRBJ2-5	TRBV7-2	-	TGTGCCAGCAGCTTAGTGCGGGCGGAGACCCAGTACTTC	CASSLVRAETQYF
-	TRBJ1-3	TRBV19	-	TGTGCCAGTAGTATGGGGGGCCGCTCTGGAAACACCATATATTTT	CASSMGGRSGNTIYF
-	TRBJ2-2	TRBV5-1	TRBD2	TGCGCCAGCAGCGGGGGACTAGCGGGAGGGAACGCCGGGGAGCTGTTTTTT	CASSGGLAGGNAGELFF
-	TRBJ2-7	TRBV27	-	TGTGCCAGCAGTCGGAGGGGCCAGGGGACGGGATCCTACGAGCAGTACTTC	CASSRRGQGTGSYEQYF
-	TRBJ2-1	TRBV5-1	TRBD2	TGCGCCAGCAGCCCGACTAGCGGGAGGACCTACAATGAGCAGTTCTTC	CASSPTSGRTYNEQFF
-	TRBJ2-7	TRBV9	TRBD2	TGTGCCAGCAGCGAGGCTAGCGGCTACGAGCAGTACTTC	CASSEASGYEQYF
-	TRBJ2-6	TRBV27	TRBD1	TGTGCCAGCAGTGGACAGGGGGTGACTGGGGCCAACGTCCTGACTTTC	CASSGQGVTGANVLTF
once	TRBJ2-7	TRBV4-3	-	TGCGCCAGCAGCCAAGGCCCGGGAGTACTGGGCTACGAGCAGTACTTC	CASSQGPGVLGYEQYF
-	TRBJ2-2	TRBV5-4	-	TGTGCCAGCAGGTGGGGCGCGAACACCGGGGAGCTGTTTTTT	CASRWGANTGELFF
once	TRBJ2-1	TRBV30	TRBD2	TGTGCCGTGACTAGCTGGGCATACAATGAGCAGTTCTTC	CAVTSWAYNEQFF
-	TRBJ2-7	TRBV7-9	TRBD2	TGTGCCAGCAGCCCTCGCGGGGGTCTCTCCTACGAGCAGTACTTC	CASSPRGGLSYEQYF
-	TRBJ2-2	TRBV7-3	-	TGTGCCGGCAGCCCTGCAGGGTCAAGGACCGGGGAGCTGTTTTTT	CAGSPAGSRTGELFF
-	TRBJ1-5	TRBV18	-	TGTGCCAGCTCACCAAGCGGGGACAATCAGCCCCAGCATTTT	CASSPSGDNQPQHF
few	TRBJ1-1	TRBV5-4	-	TGTGCCAGCAGCTTGGAACTCACTGAAGCTTTCTTT	CASSLELTEAFF
-	TRBJ1-4	TRBV7-2	-	TGTGCCAGCAGCCTCATCGATGAAAAACTGTTTTTT	CASSLIDEKLFF
once	TRBJ2-6	TRBV5-8	-	TGTGCCAGCAGCTTGGGTCAGGGACCCTCTGGGGCCAACGTCCTGACTTTC	CASSLGQGPSGANVLTF
-	TRBJ2-7	TRBV7-9	TRBD2	TGTGCCAGCAGCTCGGGACTAGCGGGCGAGCAGTACTTC	CASSSGLAGEQYF
-	TRBJ2-7	TRBV10-3	TRBD2	TGTGCCATCAGTGGTAAGGTAGCGGGAGGGCCCAACGAGCAGTACTTC	CAISGKVAGGPNEQYF
-	TRBJ2-7	TRBV7-3	-	TGTGCCAGCAGCACCGGACCTGTGGGGGAGCAGTACTTC	CASSTGPVGEQYF
-	TRBJ1-1	TRBV7-2	-	TGTGCCAGCAGGGGAAGTAGGACGGGGTACACTGAAGCTTTCTTT	CASRGSRTGYTEAFF
-	TRBJ2-3	TRBV28	-	TGTGCCAGCAGTTTATGGGACGGGATCCATCTCGAGTCAGATACGCAGTATTTT	CASSLWDGIHLESDTQYF
-	TRBJ2-3	TRBV5-1	TRBD2	TGCGCCAGCAGCTCTACTAGCGGCACAGATACGCAGTATTTT	CASSSTSGTDTQYF
-	TRBJ1-2	TRBV5-8	TRBD1	TGTGCCAGCCAGGGGGGCTATGGCTACACCTTC	CASQGGYGYTF
-	TRBJ2-5	TRBV14	-	TGTGCCAGCAGCCCAGGGGTTAGGAAGACCCAGTACTTC	CASSPGVRKTQYF
-	TRBJ1-5	TRBV5-6	-	TGTGCCAGCAGCTTAGGGGGGGCGGCCCCCCAGCCCCAGCATTTT	CASSLGGAAPQPQHF
-	TRBJ2-7	TRBV5-1	-	TGCGCCAGCAGCAACGGATACAGGGAGCGGGACTACGAGCAGTACTTC	CASSNGYRERDYEQYF
-	TRBJ1-4	TRBV27	TRBD1	TGTGCCAGCAGGCCTACAGGGGGGAATGAAAAACTGTTTTTT	CASRPTGGNEKLFF
-	TRBJ2-5	TRBV5-4	-	TGTGCCAGCAGCTTCGGTCCAGAGACCCAGTACTTC	CASSFGPETQYF